The rows below give T cell receptor beta chains drawn from one sample of a study of PD-1 blockade in classical Hodgkin lymphoma. The method was immunoSEQ multiplex PCR; TCRdb's version includes in-frame clones alone and lacks a portion of them. The sample holds some 96,000 clones, roughly 84% seen once. The input for sequencing was peripheral blood mononuclear cells (PBMCs), taken at baseline. These receptors were obtained from a human donor with classical Hodgkin lymphoma. The CDR3 runs from the conserved cysteine through the conserved F or W. A D gene is named only where the DNA matches it firmly. Size values are once, few and many counts, or a class for expanded clones, and some rows have none.

v_call,j_call,clone_size,d_call,cdr3_aa,cdr3_nt
TRBV7-2,TRBJ2-7,.,TRBD2,CASSGLAGGFNEQYF,TGTGCCAGCAGCGGGTTAGCGGGAGGGTTCAACGAGCAGTACTTC
TRBV14,TRBJ1-1,.,.,CASSSGPMNTEAFF,TGTGCCAGCAGCTCGGGACCGATGAACACTGAAGCTTTCTTT
TRBV11-3,TRBJ2-1,.,TRBD2,CASSSGLAGVGSYNEQFF,TGTGCCAGCAGCTCGGGACTAGCGGGAGTAGGGTCCTACAATGAGCAGTTCTTC
TRBV7-2,TRBJ2-3,.,.,CASSLSLTGPDTQYF,TGTGCCAGCAGCTTATCTTTGACGGGCCCAGATACGCAGTATTTT
TRBV30,TRBJ2-3,.,TRBD2,CAWSKAGGPTDTQYF,TGTGCCTGGAGTAAAGCGGGAGGTCCTACAGATACGCAGTATTTT
TRBV7-2,TRBJ1-1,.,.,CASRVEALNTEAFF,TGTGCCAGCAGGGTGGAGGCCCTGAACACTGAAGCTTTCTTT
TRBV30,TRBJ2-3,.,.,CAWRPVGTDTQYF,TGTGCCTGGAGACCTGTGGGGACAGATACGCAGTATTTT
TRBV29-1,TRBJ1-1,.,TRBD1,CSVDSRQGVGTEAFF,TGCAGCGTTGACAGCAGACAGGGGGTAGGGACTGAAGCTTTCTTT
TRBV27,TRBJ2-7,.,.,CASSQLPTTSYEQYF,TGTGCCAGCAGCCAACTGCCCACTACCTCCTACGAGCAGTACTTC
TRBV11-2,TRBJ2-5,.,.,CASRRLGGETQYF,TGTGCCAGCAGACGACTAGGAGGAGAGACCCAGTACTTC
TRBV5-1,TRBJ2-7,.,TRBD2,CASSEGGGSTYEQYF,TGCGCCAGCAGCGAGGGTGGCGGGAGTACTTACGAGCAGTACTTC
TRBV19,TRBJ2-7,once,TRBD2,CASSPRSGRGSYEQYF,TGTGCCAGTAGTCCACGGAGCGGGAGAGGTTCCTACGAGCAGTACTTC
TRBV27,TRBJ2-7,.,.,CASSLDSPPYEQYF,TGTGCCAGCAGCCTCGACAGTCCCCCCTACGAGCAGTACTTC
TRBV21-1,TRBJ2-7,.,.,CASSSYRGPTYEQYF,TGTGCCAGCAGCAGTTACAGGGGACCAACCTACGAGCAGTACTTC
TRBV9,TRBJ2-1,.,.,CASSAKRSSTLLDEQFF,TGTGCCAGCAGCGCCAAGAGGAGTTCGACCCTTCTGGATGAGCAGTTCTTC
TRBV7-6,TRBJ2-3,.,TRBD2,CASSLLSSGPGDTQYF,TGTGCCAGCAGCTTGCTTTCTAGCGGGCCAGGGGATACGCAGTATTTT
TRBV5-1,TRBJ2-1,.,TRBD1,CASRTGVGNEQFF,TGCGCCAGCAGGACAGGGGTAGGGAATGAGCAGTTCTTC
TRBV28,TRBJ2-6,.,.,CASSDDKYSGANVLTF,TGTGCCAGCAGTGATGACAAGTACTCTGGGGCCAACGTCCTGACTTTC
TRBV28,TRBJ2-1,.,TRBD2,CASSRTSGVLGFF,TGTGCCAGCAGTCGGACTAGCGGGGTCCTTGGGTTCTTC
TRBV7-9,TRBJ1-5,once,.,CASSPPGRLNQPQHF,TGTGCCAGCAGCCCACCGGGACGGCTCAATCAGCCCCAGCATTTT
TRBV6-4,TRBJ2-2,.,TRBD2,CASSALAGGATGELFF,TGTGCCAGCAGTGCCCTAGCGGGAGGGGCAACCGGGGAGCTGTTTTTT
TRBV19,TRBJ2-2,once,TRBD2,CASSTRLAGSTGELFF,TGTGCCAGTAGTACGCGACTAGCGGGAAGCACCGGGGAGCTGTTTTTT
TRBV27,TRBJ2-1,once,TRBD2,CASSTPTSGRFHEQFF,TGTGCCAGCAGTACCCCGACTAGCGGGAGGTTCCATGAGCAGTTCTTC
TRBV13,TRBJ1-2,.,.,CASSLGSPISGYTF,TGTGCCAGCAGCCTCGGGAGCCCTATATCTGGCTACACCTTC
TRBV2,TRBJ2-3,.,.,CASNPDREDTQYF,TGTGCCAGCAATCCGGACCGTGAAGATACGCAGTATTTT
TRBV19,TRBJ1-1,.,.,CASSFPTVPNTEAFF,TGTGCCAGTAGCTTCCCGACAGTTCCGAACACTGAAGCTTTCTTT
TRBV9,TRBJ2-5,.,.,CASSVQGLETQYF,TGTGCCAGCAGCGTACAGGGTCTAGAGACCCAGTACTTC
TRBV7-2,TRBJ2-1,.,TRBD2,CASSLDSSGREQFF,TGTGCCAGCAGCTTAGATTCTAGCGGGAGGGAGCAGTTCTTC
TRBV7-2,TRBJ2-1,.,TRBD2,CASSLGAGVEQFF,TGTGCCAGCAGCTTAGGGGCGGGGGTTGAGCAGTTCTTC
TRBV5-1,TRBJ1-1,.,TRBD1,CASSLARGLRTEAFF,TGCGCCAGCAGCTTGGCCAGGGGGCTAAGGACTGAAGCTTTCTTT
TRBV10-2,TRBJ2-7,once,TRBD2,CASSDFRTRGSYEQYF,TGCGCCAGCAGTGATTTCAGGACTAGGGGCTCCTACGAGCAGTACTTC
TRBV6-5,TRBJ2-3,once,.,CASSSRGATTDTQYF,TGTGCCAGCAGCTCCCGTGGCGCCACAACAGATACGCAGTATTTT
TRBV5-1,TRBJ2-5,.,TRBD2,CASSTLAGGDETQYF,TGCGCCAGCAGCACCTTAGCGGGAGGGGATGAGACCCAGTACTTC
TRBV11-3,TRBJ2-4,.,TRBD1,CASSVGQGAENIQYF,TGTGCCAGCAGCGTCGGTCAGGGGGCAGAAAACATTCAGTACTTC
TRBV19,TRBJ1-5,few,.,CASRDAGQPQHF,TGTGCCAGTCGGGACGCTGGACAGCCCCAGCATTTT
TRBV2,TRBJ2-3,.,.,CASSEEAGADLSTDTQYF,TGTGCCAGCAGTGAAGAGGCGGGGGCAGACCTTAGCACAGATACGCAGTATTTT
TRBV7-3,TRBJ2-1,.,.,CASSPVDSHLDEQFF,TGTGCCAGCAGCCCGGTGGACTCTCACCTCGATGAGCAGTTCTTC
TRBV4-3,TRBJ2-1,few,.,CASSQDPFGAGSYNEQFF,TGCGCCAGCAGCCAAGACCCCTTTGGGGCGGGGAGCTACAATGAGCAGTTCTTC
TRBV10-3,TRBJ2-7,.,TRBD2,CAARETSGRSYEQYF,TGTGCCGCCAGGGAGACTAGCGGGAGAAGCTACGAGCAGTACTTC
TRBV9,TRBJ2-7,once,.,CASSPGTTYEQYF,TGTGCCAGCAGCCCCGGGACGACCTACGAGCAGTACTTC
TRBV10-1,TRBJ1-2,.,.,CASSESLNYGYTF,TGCGCCAGCAGTGAATCTCTTAACTATGGCTACACCTTC
TRBV7-9,TRBJ1-1,.,.,CASSWLGMNTEAFF,TGTGCCAGCAGCTGGCTTGGGATGAACACTGAAGCTTTCTTT
TRBV9,TRBJ2-2,.,TRBD2,CASSVVGRGTGELFF,TGTGCCAGCAGCGTAGTCGGGAGGGGGACCGGGGAGCTGTTTTTT
TRBV15,TRBJ2-5,.,.,CATSRDLSPQGETQYF,TGTGCCACCAGCAGAGACCTTTCCCCACAGGGAGAGACCCAGTACTTC
TRBV19,TRBJ2-1,.,.,CASSIGAESSYNEQFF,TGTGCCAGTAGTATCGGCGCGGAGAGCTCCTACAATGAGCAGTTCTTC
TRBV6-5,TRBJ2-1,.,.,CASSGFGVYNEQFF,TGTGCCAGCAGCGGGTTCGGGGTTTACAATGAGCAGTTCTTC
TRBV7-9,TRBJ2-5,.,.,CASSLSEGPEETQYF,TGTGCCAGCAGCTTAAGCGAGGGCCCGGAAGAGACCCAGTACTTC
TRBV5-1,TRBJ2-1,.,TRBD2,CASRTSGGYNEQFF,TGCGCCAGCAGGACTAGCGGGGGTTACAATGAGCAGTTCTTC
TRBV29-1,TRBJ1-2,.,.,CSVPEAGIRIRGYTF,TGCAGCGTCCCGGAGGCGGGGATAAGGATTAGGGGCTACACCTTC
TRBV30,TRBJ2-2,.,.,CAWSGLLNTGELFF,TGTGCCTGGAGTGGACTGCTGAACACCGGGGAGCTGTTTTTT
TRBV27,TRBJ2-7,.,.,CASSPHRLPQDEQCF,TGTGCCAGCAGTCCTCACCGACTACCCCAGGATGAGCAGTGCTTC
TRBV28,TRBJ1-5,.,.,CASILKVNSNQPQHF,TGTGCCAGCATCCTAAAGGTGAATAGCAATCAGCCCCAGCATTTT
TRBV9,TRBJ2-1,.,.,CASSAGAGTSYNEQFF,TGTGCCAGCAGCGCCGGGGCGGGGACTTCCTACAATGAGCAGTTCTTC